The rows below give T cell receptor beta chains drawn from one sample of a study of cytomegalovirus exposure and HLA in healthy donors. Assay used: immunoSEQ multiplex PCR; TCRdb lists only in-frame clones, some missing. The sample includes about 60,000 clones, more than 80% of them seen just once. Sequences were obtained from PBMCs. Every receptor here comes from a woman aged 18-29 years in good health and CMV-seronegative. CDR3s include the opening cysteine and the closing phenylalanine or tryptophan. The order of the fields is V gene, D gene, CDR3 protein. D genes are given only for firm matches.

V gene: TRBV5-1
D gene: .
CDR3 protein: CASSHILEGGYTF

V gene: TRBV10-3
D gene: .
CDR3 protein: CAIIGKSDPSGNTIYF

V gene: TRBV6-1
D gene: .
CDR3 protein: CASSELGGENTEAFF

V gene: TRBV7-9
D gene: TRBD1
CDR3 protein: CASSLSLGQSVEAFF

V gene: TRBV6-6
D gene: .
CDR3 protein: CASSPAGISSYNEQFF

V gene: TRBV6-6
D gene: .
CDR3 protein: CASSHINGNYGYTF

V gene: TRBV11-2
D gene: TRBD1
CDR3 protein: CASSVGTGTEAFF

V gene: TRBV29-1
D gene: TRBD1
CDR3 protein: CSVGRDRGSNYGYTF

V gene: TRBV2
D gene: .
CDR3 protein: CASSGESGAGEQYF

V gene: TRBV2
D gene: TRBD2
CDR3 protein: CASMAPGGYGELFF

V gene: TRBV27
D gene: .
CDR3 protein: CASSTLSAGRSGNTIYF

V gene: TRBV27
D gene: .
CDR3 protein: CASRQSPRTSYEQYF

V gene: TRBV15
D gene: TRBD2
CDR3 protein: CATSAGVETQYF

V gene: TRBV9
D gene: .
CDR3 protein: CASSPRQVMNTEAFF

V gene: TRBV6-5
D gene: TRBD2
CDR3 protein: CASRTSGRAQETQYF

V gene: TRBV9
D gene: .
CDR3 protein: CASSLNRNTEAFF

V gene: TRBV6-6
D gene: .
CDR3 protein: CASSSGFDEQFF

V gene: TRBV4-3
D gene: TRBD2
CDR3 protein: CASSQEVAGVYNEQFF